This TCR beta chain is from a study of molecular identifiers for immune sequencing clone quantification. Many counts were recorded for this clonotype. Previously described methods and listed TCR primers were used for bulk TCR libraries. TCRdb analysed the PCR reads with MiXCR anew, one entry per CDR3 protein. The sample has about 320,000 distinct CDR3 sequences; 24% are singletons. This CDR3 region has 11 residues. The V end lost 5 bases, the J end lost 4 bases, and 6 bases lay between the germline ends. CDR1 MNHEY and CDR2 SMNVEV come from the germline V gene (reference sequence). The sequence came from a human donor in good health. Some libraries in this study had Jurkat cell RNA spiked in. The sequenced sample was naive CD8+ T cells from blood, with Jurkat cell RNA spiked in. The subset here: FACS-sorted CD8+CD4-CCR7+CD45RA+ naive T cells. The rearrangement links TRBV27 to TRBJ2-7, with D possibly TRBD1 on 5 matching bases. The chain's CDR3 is CASSAGYEQYF. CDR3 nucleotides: TGTGCCAGCAGTGCAGGGTACGAGCAGTACTTC.